A selection of T cell receptor beta chains follows, all from one sample in a study of shared clonotypes between healthy human individuals. Sequencing used immunoSEQ multiplex PCR; TCRdb keeps in-frame clones, though not all of them. This sample has fewer than 850,000 clones; 80% to 95% occur once, and the top ten carry 30% to 40%. Material for sequencing was memory CD8+ T cells from PBMCs. All receptors come from a man aged 18 to 30 in good health. Some clones in this sample may be carry-over from other donors' samples. The CDR3 runs from the conserved cysteine through the conserved F or W. Fields, in order: D gene, J gene, V gene, clone size, CDR3 DNA, CDR3 protein. A D gene is named only where the DNA matches it firmly. Clone sizes are given selectively: once, few, many, or a class where the clone is expanded.

>TRBD2|TRBJ2-1|TRBV4-2|.
TGTGCCAGCAGCCATCTAGCGGGGAACCCCTACAATGAGCAGTTCTTC
CASSHLAGNPYNEQFF
>TRBD2|TRBJ2-2|TRBV27|.
TGTGCCAGCAGTTTAGGGACTAGTTGGGGGAAAATCACCGGGGAGCTGTTTTTT
CASSLGTSWGKITGELFF
>.|TRBJ2-1|TRBV7-2|.
TGTGCCAGCAGCCCACCTTACCCGATGCGGGTTCATTGGAATGAGCAGTTCTTC
CASSPPYPMRVHWNEQFF
>TRBD1|TRBJ2-2|TRBV7-7|.
TGTGCCAGCAGCCCCCCCCAGGGGGCGATGACCGGGGAGCTGTTTTTT
CASSPPQGAMTGELFF
>TRBD1|TRBJ1-5|TRBV28|.
TGTGCCAGCAGTTTTCAGGGGGCAGGACAGCCCCAGCATTTT
CASSFQGAGQPQHF
>.|TRBJ2-7|TRBV11-2|.
TGTGCCAGCAGCTTAAGTGCCCCGACAGCCTACGAGCAGTACTTC
CASSLSAPTAYEQYF
>.|TRBJ2-2|TRBV25-1|few
TGTGCCAGCAGTCTTGGGGGGGCCTCCGGGGAGCTGTTTTTT
CASSLGGASGELFF
>.|TRBJ2-1|TRBV29-1|.
TGCAGCGTTGGGGCTCAGAGCTCCTACAATGAGCAGTTCTTC
CSVGAQSSYNEQFF
>.|TRBJ1-5|TRBV5-5|.
TGTGCCAGCAGCGAGACCTATAGCAATCAGCCCCAGCATTTT
CASSETYSNQPQHF
>TRBD1|TRBJ1-4|TRBV27|.
TGTGCCAGCAGTTCGTCCCGGGACAGGGCAGCTAATGAAAAACTGTTTTTT
CASSSSRDRAANEKLFF
>TRBD2|TRBJ2-1|TRBV7-6|.
TGTGCCAGCAGCTTAGGCAGCGGGAGGGGCAATGAGCAGTTCTTC
CASSLGSGRGNEQFF
>.|TRBJ2-7|TRBV19|.
TGTGCCAGTAGTACCCTCGAGGCCATCTACGAGCAGTACTTC
CASSTLEAIYEQYF
>.|TRBJ2-7|TRBV6-1|.
TGTGCCGTCGAAAGTCCTGTAGCGCGCTACGAGCAGTACTTC
CAVESPVARYEQYF
>TRBD2|TRBJ2-7|TRBV5-6|.
TGTGCCAGCAGCGAGAGCGGGGACTACGAGCAGTACTTC
CASSESGDYEQYF
>.|TRBJ2-7|TRBV11-2|.
TGTGCCAGCAGCTTAGACGGATTAGCGGCCTACGAGCAGTACTTC
CASSLDGLAAYEQYF
>.|TRBJ1-6|TRBV6-4|.
TGTGCCAGCAGTGACTCGTGGGGCCTTTCACCCCTCCACTTT
CASSDSWGLSPLHF
>.|TRBJ1-1|TRBV7-9|.
TGTGCCAGCAGCCCAAAGGTAGAAATGAACACTGAAGCTTTCTTT
CASSPKVEMNTEAFF
>TRBD2|TRBJ2-1|TRBV28|.
TGTGCCAGCAGTTTTGGACTAGCGGGAGCGGAGCAGTTCTTC
CASSFGLAGAEQFF
>.|TRBJ2-3|TRBV7-9|.
TGTGCCAGCAGCTTAGGGGCTTCCCCGGACACAGATACGCAGTATTTT
CASSLGASPDTDTQYF
>TRBD2|TRBJ2-1|TRBV28|once
TGTGCCAGCAACCTACTAGCGGGAGTGGGCAATGAGCAGTTCTTC
CASNLLAGVGNEQFF
>TRBD2|TRBJ2-1|TRBV10-3|.
TGTGCCATCAGTGAGTCTATGCGGGAGCTCTACAATGAGCAGTTCTTC
CAISESMRELYNEQFF
>TRBD1|TRBJ1-2|TRBV7-2|.
TGTGCCAGCAGCTTCAAGACAGGGAACTATGGCTACACCTTC
CASSFKTGNYGYTF
>TRBD1|TRBJ2-3|TRBV28|.
TGTGCCAGCGTAGACAGGGGATTTCACACAGATACGCAGTATTTT
CASVDRGFHTDTQYF
>TRBD1|TRBJ1-1|TRBV7-9|.
TGTGCCAGCAGCTTAGCGCCACCGGGACAGGGCGGGAACACTGAAGCTTTCTTT
CASSLAPPGQGGNTEAFF
>TRBD1|TRBJ1-4|TRBV7-2|.
TGTGCCAGCAGCTTACCATTTGGGACAGGGCCTAATGAAAAACTGTTTTTT
CASSLPFGTGPNEKLFF
>TRBD2|TRBJ2-3|TRBV11-2|.
TGTGCCAGCAGCGGCACACTAGCGGGACTAGGCACAGATACGCAGTATTTT
CASSGTLAGLGTDTQYF
>.|TRBJ2-2|TRBV28|.
TGTGCCAGCAGTTTAGTGGGGAGTGGCACCGGGGAGCTGTTTTTT
CASSLVGSGTGELFF
>.|TRBJ2-6|TRBV7-9|.
TGTGCCAGCAGCCGCAGGGGCTCCTTAAGCTCTGGGGCCAACGTCCTGACTTTC
CASSRRGSLSSGANVLTF
>.|TRBJ2-4|TRBV15|.
TGTGCCACCTCGGACAGAAGGAAAAACATTCAGTACTTC
CATSDRRKNIQYF
>TRBD1|TRBJ1-5|TRBV27|.
TGTGCCAGCAGAACAGGGGGCGAGGGCAATCAGCCCCAGCATTTT
CASRTGGEGNQPQHF
>TRBD2|TRBJ2-7|TRBV28|.
TGTGCCAGCAGGACCCGCTGGACTAGCGGTACGGAGCAGTACTTC
CASRTRWTSGTEQYF
>TRBD1|TRBJ2-7|TRBV9|once
TGTGCCAGCAGCGTCTCGGGACAGGGGGTATACGAGCAGTACTTC
CASSVSGQGVYEQYF
>TRBD1|TRBJ2-1|TRBV9|.
TGTGCCAGCAGCGTAGGACAGGGCAATGAGCAGTTCTTC
CASSVGQGNEQFF
>.|TRBJ2-7|TRBV5-4|.
TGTGCCAGCAGCTTGCGGCAGGCAGGCTCCTACGAGCAGTACTTC
CASSLRQAGSYEQYF
>.|TRBJ2-7|TRBV2|.
TGTGCCAGCAGTGAAGGCAGGGTGGTTCTGGCCGAGCAGTACTTC
CASSEGRVVLAEQYF
>TRBD2|TRBJ2-5|TRBV6-5|.
TGTGCCAGCGGTACTAGCGGGAGGCCCCGGGAGACCCAGTACTTC
CASGTSGRPRETQYF
>TRBD2|TRBJ2-3|TRBV7-9|.
TGTGCCAGCACCCAACTAGCGGGAGTCACAGATACGCAGTATTTT
CASTQLAGVTDTQYF
>.|TRBJ2-7|TRBV7-2|.
TGTGCCAGCAGAAGTGGGACTCCCAAACGTTACGAGCAGTACTTC
CASRSGTPKRYEQYF
>.|TRBJ1-1|TRBV7-9|.
TGTGCCAGCAGCCCCACTGAAGCTTTCTTT
CASSPTEAFF
>TRBD1|TRBJ1-5|TRBV28|.
TGTGCCAGCAAGACTTGGACAGGTAGTCAGCCCCAGCATTTT
CASKTWTGSQPQHF
>TRBD1|TRBJ1-1|TRBV5-4|.
TGTGCCAGCAGTCACCTCCCGCGGGACAGCGATTTTGAAGCTTTCTTT
CASSHLPRDSDFEAFF
>.|TRBJ1-1|TRBV5-1|few
TGCGCCAGCAGCCCCTCGGGGGCCGCTGAAGCTTTCTTT
CASSPSGAAEAFF
>.|TRBJ2-7|TRBV5-1|.
TGCGCCAGCAGCCAATGGACAGCCTACGAGCAGTACTTC
CASSQWTAYEQYF
>.|TRBJ2-1|TRBV28|.
TGTGCCAGCAGTTTATTAGGGGTGAATGAGCAGTTCTTC
CASSLLGVNEQFF
>.|TRBJ2-1|TRBV21-1|.
TGTGCCAGCAGCAAAGCCGGGGGGATTTTGCAGTTCTTC
CASSKAGGILQFF
>TRBD1|TRBJ1-5|TRBV15|.
TGTGCCACCAGAGAACAGGGGGCGCGGAATCAGCCCCAGCATTTT
CATREQGARNQPQHF
>.|TRBJ2-1|TRBV2|.
TGTGCCACCGACGGCGGTAAAGACTACAATGAGCAGTTCTTC
CATDGGKDYNEQFF
>.|TRBJ1-4|TRBV7-9|.
TGTGCCAGCAGCTTCTTACAGGCAACTAATGAAAAACTGTTTTTT
CASSFLQATNEKLFF
>TRBD1|TRBJ1-2|TRBV4-1|few
TGCGCCAGCAGCCAAGATCCATCCGGGACAGCTTCCTATGGCTACACCTTC
CASSQDPSGTASYGYTF
>.|TRBJ2-1|TRBV9|once
TGTGCCAGCAGCGTAGGAGGGGGACCCTACAATGAGCAGTTCTTC
CASSVGGGPYNEQFF
>TRBD2|TRBJ2-3|TRBV30|once
TGTGCCTGGAACGCGGGACTAGCGGTCGCTCTGGATACGCAGTATTTT
CAWNAGLAVALDTQYF